This record covers a single TCR beta chain. Clones were sequenced by immunoSEQ multiplex PCR, and TCRdb holds only the in-frame ones, with some missing. The top ten clones hold roughly 3.6% of a sample with some 130,000 clones, 70% to 90% of them seen once. The data belong to a study of blood T cell repertoires in COVID-19. On the study more broadly: Sites across the United States, Italy and Spain contributed samples from acute and convalescent COVID-19.

V lost 6 bases to trimming and J lost 7 bases; unmatched junction nucleotides: 14. Germline CDR1 LNHDA, CDR2 SQIVND (reference sequence). The CDR3 contains 15 residues. This receptor was identified in an older woman with acute or convalescent COVID-19. Sequenced material: peripheral blood. This sequence joins TRBV19 and TRBJ1-2; TRBD1 aligns across 7 bases. CDR3 coding DNA: TGTGCCAGTAGCCCTACAGGGGTAAGGAGGTCTGGCTACACCTTC. As protein: CASSPTGVRRSGYTF. Combining the CDR3 with reference TRBV19 and TRBJ1-2 gives the whole variable domain DGGITQSPKYLFRKEGQNVTLSCEQNLNHDAMYWYRQDPGQGLRLIYYSQIVNDFQKGDIAEGYSVSREKKESFPLTVTSAQKNPTAFYLCASSPTGVRRSGYTFGSGTRLTVV.